The sequence of this T cell receptor (beta chain) was determined in a study of blood T cells in healthy people across ages. A minimum of 6.5 million PBMCs was isolated per sample. It was with a sample-barcoded 5' primer and a J-beta primer mix that a second PCR of roughly 7 to 12 cycles was run. TCRdb fed the 5' RACE reads into MiXCR, producing one record per CDR3 protein. The sample has around 1,500,000 distinct CDR3 sequences; 42% are singletons. The CDR3 consists of 12 residues. Trimming pared 6 bases from V and 7 bases from J, leaving 10 bases between. CDR1 is SNHLY and CDR2 is FYNNEI in the germline V gene.

The source material was blood. The sequence was collected from a woman between 18 and 30 years old in good health. The rearrangement joins TRBV2 to TRBJ2-1; D is unclear. The DNA of the CDR3 is TGTGCCAGCAGACAAGGCGGTAATGAGCAGTTCTTC. Translation: CASRQGGNEQFF.